Here is one TCR beta chain with its context. As yet, its antigen is unknown. V lost 2 bases, J lost 0 bases, and 1 base stayed unmatched. The CDR3 consists of 15 residues. The V gene's germline CDR1 is SGHRS and CDR2 YFSETQ. This entry belongs to a study of cytomegalovirus exposure and HLA in healthy donors. Study results and caveats: In the analysis, some V segments, TRBV6-2 and TRBV6-3 included, were excluded as indistinguishable.

PCR was performed using 60 Vbeta and 13 Jbeta primers. Study processing details: The count from a later analysis was 60 million to 85 million unique TCR beta chains, roughly 11 million of them shared. Sequenced by immunoSEQ multiplex PCR; TCRdb stores in-frame clones only, minus some. The DNA was the basis for D and trimming; V, J and clone size are from that table. Of roughly 98,000 clones listed, roughly three quarters were seen once; the top ten hold approximately 2%. The TCR sequence derives from a man in his forties in good health and CMV-seronegative. The sequenced sample consisted of PBMCs. The chain recombines TRBV5-1 with TRBJ2-3, with 9 bases fitting TRBD1. This chain's CDR3 is CASSLQGASTDTQYF. DNA of the CDR3: TGCGCCAGCAGCTTACAGGGGGCGAGCACAGATACGCAGTATTTT. Supplemented by reference TRBV5-1 and TRBJ2-3, the full variable domain reads KAGVTQTPRYLIKTRGQQVTLSCSPISGHRSVSWYQQTPGQGLQFLFEYFSETQRNKGNFPGRFSGRQFSNSRSEMNVSTLELGDSALYLCASSLQGASTDTQYFGPGTRLTVL.